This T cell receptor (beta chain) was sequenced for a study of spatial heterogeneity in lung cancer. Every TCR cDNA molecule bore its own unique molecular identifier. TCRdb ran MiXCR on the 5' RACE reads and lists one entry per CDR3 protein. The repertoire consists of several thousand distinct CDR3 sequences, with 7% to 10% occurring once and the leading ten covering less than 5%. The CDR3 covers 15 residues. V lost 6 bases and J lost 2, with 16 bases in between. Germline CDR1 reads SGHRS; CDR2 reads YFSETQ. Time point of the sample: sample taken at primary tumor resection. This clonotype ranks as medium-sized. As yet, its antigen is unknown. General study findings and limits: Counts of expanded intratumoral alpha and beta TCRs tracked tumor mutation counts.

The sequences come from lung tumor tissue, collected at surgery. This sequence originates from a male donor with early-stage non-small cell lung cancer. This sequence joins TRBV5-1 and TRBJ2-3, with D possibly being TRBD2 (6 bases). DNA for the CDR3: TGCGCCAGCACTTGGGCGGGACCTCACACAGATACGCAGTATTTT. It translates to CASTWAGPHTDTQYF.